Below, 13 T cell receptor beta chains from the same sample are listed, as sequenced in a study of high-grade serous ovarian cancer treatment subgroups. Tumor tissue was taken before any definitive surgery or chemotherapy was given. TCRdb's table, derived via immunoSEQ multiplex PCR, lists solely in-frame clones and lacks some. The sample has approximately 17,000 clones; approximately 73% are singletons. The sequenced material came from tumor tissue. The receptors were sampled from a human donor with high-grade serous ovarian cancer.

Here the CDR3 DNA reads TGTGCCAGCAGCACGGACAGGGGGCGAGCGAACTATGGCTACACCTTC. Translated: CASSTDRGRANYGYTF. The V and J genes are TRBV28 and TRBJ1-2, with 11 positions matching TRBD1. This CDR3 is 16 amino acids long. The germline CDR1 and CDR2 sequences are MDHEN and SYDVKM. After removal of 6 bases from V and 2 bases from J, the junction contained 8 bases not matched to a gene.

The rearrangement links TRBV7-2 to TRBJ1-5; a possible D gene is TRBD1 (6 bases). The V gene's germline CDR1 is SGHTA and CDR2 FQGNSA. This CDR3 has 15 amino acids. The V end was cut by 3 bases, the J end by 3 bases, with 12 bases between. The CDR3 reads CASSLYWGANQPQHF. The CDR3 bases are TGTGCCAGCAGCTTGTACTGGGGGGCCAATCAGCCCCAGCATTTT.

A word on this clone: Other nucleotide sequences in the sample specify the same CDR3. This sequence joins TRBV5-1 and TRBJ1-1, with D possibly being TRBD1 (5 bases). The germline CDR1 and CDR2 sequences are SGHRS and YFSETQ. This CDR3 is 15 amino acids long. Trimming removed 0 bases at V and 2 bases at J, with 11 bases between. CDR3 sequence reads: CASSLVGGSNTEAFF. Here the CDR3 DNA reads TGCGCCAGCAGCTTGGTCGGGGGATCTAACACTGAAGCTTTCTTT.

The chain uses TRBV5-1 and TRBJ1-1; 9 bases match TRBD1. V lost 6 bases to trimming and J lost 6 bases; unmatched junction nucleotides: 9. Looked up from germline, CDR1 is SGHRS and CDR2 is YFSETQ. The CDR3 length is 14 residues. The CDR3 region has the DNA TGCGCCAGCACTACAGGGGGCGCCGGGGCTGAAGCTTTCTTT. Translating it yields CASTTGGAGAEAFF.

The gene calls are TRBV2 and TRBJ2-2, with TRBD2 matching over 11 bases. Losses at the gene ends were 5 bases for V and 4 bases for J; bases not matched to a gene: 3. Germline CDR1 SNHLY, CDR2 FYNNEI. There are 15 residues in the CDR3. This chain's CDR3 is CASSQGTSGTGELFF. CDR3 coding DNA: TGTGCCAGCAGTCAGGGGACTAGCGGCACCGGGGAGCTGTTTTTT.

In this sample, this clone turned up a few times. This chain links TRBV7-9 with TRBJ2-1; D unclear. Trimming cost V 1 base and J 8 bases, with 6 bases left between them. The length of the CDR3 is 12 residues. The germline V gene encodes CDR1 SEHNR and CDR2 FQNEAQ (reference sequence). The CDR3 DNA reads TGTGCCAGCAGCTTAGAGGCGCATGAGCAGTTCTTC. It translates to CASSLEAHEQFF. Drawing the rest from reference TRBV7-9 and TRBJ2-1, the complete variable domain is DTGVSQNPRHKITKRGQNVTFRCDPISEHNRLYWYRQTLGQGPEFLTYFQNEAQLEKSRLLSDRFSAERPKGSFSTLEIQRTEQGDSAMYLCASSLEAHEQFFGPGTRLTVL.

The rearrangement uses TRBV7-9 and TRBJ1-1; TRBD1 matches at 7 bases. Germline V lookup: CDR1 SEHNR, CDR2 FQNEAQ (reference sequence). The CDR3 loop spans 16 amino acids. V was pared by 5 bases and J by 8 bases, with 17 bases of the junction left unmatched. Here the CDR3 reads CASSATDRMPPTEAFF. CDR3 in DNA: TGTGCCAGCAGCGCAACGGACAGGATGCCTCCTACCGAAGCTTTCTTT.

V is TRBV10-3 and J is TRBJ1-3; no definite D call. The CDR3 is 15 residues long. Deletions cut 4 bases from V and 0 bases from J, with 10 bases between. The germline gives CDR1 ENHRY, CDR2 SYGVKD. The CDR3 region is CAISGGPSSGNTIYF. DNA for the CDR3: TGTGCCATCAGTGGAGGGCCCTCCTCTGGAAACACCATATATTTT.

As DNA, the CDR3 is TGTGCCAGTAGTCAACCCCGGCTAGCGGGGGGGAGCACAGATACGCAGTATTTT. It codes for CASSQPRLAGGSTDTQYF. V gene TRBV19 combines with J gene TRBJ2-3; 12 bases agree with TRBD2. Looked up from germline, CDR1 is LNHDA and CDR2 is SQIVND (reference sequence). The trim removed 5 bases at V and 0 bases at J, leaving 9 bases unmatched. This CDR3 spans 18 amino acids.

This rearrangement joins TRBV29-1 to TRBJ2-3; D is unresolved. This CDR3 is built from 13 residues. Trimming shortened V by 6 bases and J by 4 bases, and 14 bases separated the two germline ends. The germline V gene encodes CDR1 SQVTM and CDR2 ANQGSEA. CDR3 region: CSVPGTPPDTQYF. In DNA, the CDR3 is TGCAGCGTCCCCGGTACACCCCCAGATACGCAGTATTTT.

The chain carries TRBV7-3 and TRBJ2-1; D uncertain. CDR1 is SGHTA and CDR2 is FQGTGA in the germline V gene. The length of the CDR3 is 12 residues. V was clipped by 5 bases and J by 8 bases, with 10 bases between them. The CDR3 loop is CASSLPSDEQFF. CDR3 nucleotide sequence: TGTGCCAGCAGCCTACCAAGCGATGAGCAGTTCTTC. The variable domain in full, completed from reference TRBV7-3 and TRBJ2-1, reads GAGVSQTPSNKVTEKGKYVELRCDPISGHTALYWYRQSLGQGPEFLIYFQGTGAADDSGLPNDRFFAVRPEGSVSTLKIQRTERGDSAVYLCASSLPSDEQFFGPGTRLTVL.

V gene TRBV7-3 combines with J gene TRBJ2-7; TRBD2 aligns across 9 bases. V dropped 6 bases and J dropped 0; count of bases not matched to a gene: 3. Germline V gene lookup returns CDR1 SGHTA and CDR2 FQGTGA. The length of the CDR3 is 14 residues. As DNA, the CDR3 is TGTGCCAGCAGTAAAGCGGGGGGCTCCTACGAGCAGTACTTC. Protein product: CASSKAGGSYEQYF.

This clone was seen more than once but under ten times. The J gene is TRBJ2-1, the V gene TRBV6-1, with unresolved D. V was shortened by 6 bases and J by 3 bases, with 9 bases between the two germline ends. The CDR3 runs 13 residues. The germline gives CDR1 MNHNS, CDR2 SASEGT. Here the CDR3 reads CASRDVNYNEQFF. CDR3 DNA: TGTGCCAGCAGGGACGTGAACTACAATGAGCAGTTCTTC.